The next 19 T cell receptor beta chains were all read from a single sample in a study of blood T cell repertoires in COVID-19. The protocol was immunoSEQ multiplex PCR, while the TCRdb copy is restricted to in-frame clones and leaves out a portion. The sample includes about 140,000 clones, roughly 78% of them seen just once. The specimen was PBMCs or T cells enriched from blood (not recorded which). The receptors shown here come from a woman aged 50 to 65 who had recovered from COVID-19.

This chain joins TRBV6-6 and TRBJ1-5, with D unclear. V dropped 8 bases and J dropped 0 bases, with 11 bases sitting between them. The germline V gene has CDR1 MNHNY and CDR2 SVGAGI (reference sequence). The CDR3 is 14 residues long. In nucleotides, the CDR3 is TGTGCCAGCGGTGGTAGCAATAGCAATCAGCCCCAGCATTTT. Protein product: CASGGSNSNQPQHF.

The chain uses TRBV5-1 and TRBJ2-2, with 14 bases lining up with TRBD2. V trimming: 4 bases; J trimming: 0 bases; junction bases outside the gene matches: 5. Germline V gene data show CDR1 as SGHRS and CDR2 as YFSETQ. The CDR3 runs 18 residues. CDR3 amino acids: CASSPGTSGGPNTGELFF. The CDR3 coding sequence is TGCGCCAGCAGCCCTGGGACTAGCGGGGGTCCGAACACCGGGGAGCTGTTTTTT.

The chain uses TRBV9 and TRBJ2-3; TRBD2 agrees at 12 bases. The germline gives CDR1 SGDLS, CDR2 YYNGEE. The CDR3 has 16 amino acids. Trimming took 4 bases from V and 8 from J; bases not matched to a gene: 11. The CDR3 region is CASSPSPLAGGRTQYF. In DNA form, the CDR3 reads TGTGCCAGCAGCCCCAGCCCCCTAGCGGGGGGGCGTACGCAGTATTTT.

The rearrangement uses TRBV19 and TRBJ2-1; possible D gene TRBD2, 7 bases. The length of the CDR3 is 14 residues. V dropped 7 bases and J dropped 5 bases, with 15 bases sitting between them. Germline V gene sequence: CDR1 LNHDA, CDR2 SQIVND (reference sequence). The DNA for the CDR3 is TGTGCCAGTAACGGTCGGGGGGCCAACAATGAGCAGTTCTTC. Translated: CASNGRGANNEQFF. Full variable domain (remainder filled in from reference TRBV19 and TRBJ2-1): DGGITQSPKYLFRKEGQNVTLSCEQNLNHDAMYWYRQDPGQGLRLIYYSQIVNDFQKGDIAEGYSVSREKKESFPLTVTSAQKNPTAFYLCASNGRGANNEQFFGPGTRLTVL.

The genes are TRBV12-3 or TRBV12-4 and TRBJ1-4, with D unresolved. The CDR3 sequence is 13 residues long. V lost 7 bases, J lost 8 bases, and 14 bases lay in between. This CDR3 is CASNSGGREKLFF. The CDR3 nucleotides are TGTGCCAGCAATTCGGGAGGGCGGGAAAAACTGTTTTTT.

The CDR3 DNA reads TGTGCTAGTGGTTTAGACGCAGGATACCTGGAGACCCAGTACTTC. Its protein is CASGLDAGYLETQYF. V usage is TRBV12-5 and J usage is TRBJ2-5; D call uncertain. The CDR3 totals 15 residues. V dropped 3 bases and J dropped 5 bases, with 16 bases sitting between them. Germline lookup yields CDR1 LGHNT and CDR2 FRNRAP.

The chain uses TRBV7-9 and TRBJ1-2; 8 bases match TRBD1. Germline V gene lookup returns CDR1 SEHNR and CDR2 FQNEAQ (reference sequence). CDR3 length: 13 residues. The V segment lost 5 bases and the J segment 6 bases; nucleotides outside the gene matches: 5. The DNA for the CDR3 is TGTGCCAGCAGCCTGGACAGGGCAGATGGCTACACCTTC. Encoded protein: CASSLDRADGYTF.

The rearrangement uses TRBV18 and TRBJ1-2, with a possible D match to TRBD1 (6 bases). Trimming removed 4 bases from V and 1 base from J, with 13 bases in between. CDR3 length equals 15 residues. Germline V gives CDR1 KGHSH, CDR2 LQKENI. In DNA, the CDR3 is TGTGCCAGCTCACTACGGACAGCCCTTAACTATGGCTACACCTTC. Its translation: CASSLRTALNYGYTF.

V gene TRBV20-1 combines with J gene TRBJ2-1; D unclear. CDR1 and CDR2 from the germline V gene are DFQATT and SNEGSKA (reference sequence). This CDR3 has 12 residues. V was shortened by 3 bases and J by 6 bases, with 9 bases between the two germline ends. The CDR3: CSASTYGNEQFF. The CDR3 region has the DNA TGCAGTGCTAGTACCTACGGCAATGAGCAGTTCTTC.

This chain uses TRBV6-5 with TRBJ2-1; D is perhaps TRBD2 (5 bases). The germline V gene has CDR1 MNHEY and CDR2 SVGAGI. V shed 6 bases and J shed 10 bases, with 13 bases lying between them. The CDR3 spans 12 residues. CDR3 sequence reads: CASRDSVGEQFF. In DNA form, the CDR3 reads TGTGCCAGCAGGGATAGCGTCGGGGAGCAGTTCTTC.

The chain joins TRBV10-3 to TRBJ1-3; D not certain. Germline-derived CDR1 and CDR2 are ENHRY and SYGVKD. The V gene lost 3 bases and the J gene lost 3 bases, with 12 bases spanning the gap. This CDR3 has 15 residues. Here the CDR3 reads CAISDPIGGGNTIYF. CDR3 nucleotide sequence: TGTGCCATCAGTGACCCAATTGGAGGTGGAAACACCATATATTTT.

This chain uses TRBV5-1 with TRBJ2-7; maybe TRBD1 (6 bases). Between the trimmed V and J ends, which lost 3 bases and 5 bases, there was a span of 15 bases. The CDR3 spans 14 residues. Germline values: CDR1 SGHRS, CDR2 YFSETQ. The CDR3, as DNA: TGCGCCAGCAGCTCTACTCCAGGGGTAGACGAGCAGTACTTC. Its translation is CASSSTPGVDEQYF. Combining the CDR3 with reference TRBV5-1 and TRBJ2-7 gives the whole variable domain KAGVTQTPRYLIKTRGQQVTLSCSPISGHRSVSWYQQTPGQGLQFLFEYFSETQRNKGNFPGRFSGRQFSNSRSEMNVSTLELGDSALYLCASSSTPGVDEQYFGPGTRLTVT.

This clone was detected only once. The chain is built from TRBV28 and TRBJ1-5, with 7 positions matching TRBD1. Trimming cost V 5 bases and J 5 bases; bases outside gene matches: 9. The germline V gene has CDR1 MDHEN and CDR2 SYDVKM. CDR3 length equals 15 residues. The CDR3 DNA is TGTGCCAGCAGTAACAGGGGATTCGTGGATCAGCCCCAGCATTTT. Translation: CASSNRGFVDQPQHF.

The chain uses TRBV7-9 and TRBJ2-7; TRBD1 is a possible D gene (6 bases). Trimming cost V 5 bases and J 5 bases, with 13 bases left between them. The CDR3 is 13 amino acids. Germline lookup yields CDR1 SEHNR and CDR2 FQNEAQ (reference sequence). This chain's CDR3 is CASSLLQGDEQYF. The CDR3 DNA reads TGTGCCAGCAGCCTATTACAGGGTGACGAGCAGTACTTC.

The rearrangement links TRBV30 to TRBJ1-1, with 7 bases lining up with TRBD1. The CDR3 has 13 residues. Losses at the gene ends were 3 bases for V and 6 bases for J; bases not matched to a gene: 7. Per germline, CDR1 GTSNPN and CDR2 SVGIG (reference sequence). CDR3 DNA: TGTGCCTGGAGACGACAGGGCGGGTCTGAAGCTTTCTTT. Encoded protein: CAWRRQGGSEAFF.

The chain is built from TRBV28 and TRBJ1-6; D is unresolved. V was trimmed by 4 bases and J by 0 bases, leaving 10 bases between them. This CDR3 spans 16 amino acids. CDR1 MDHEN and CDR2 SYDVKM come from the germline V gene. CDR3 nucleotide sequence: TGTGCCAGCAGTTCTCCTGGGCTCTCCTATAATTCACCCCTCCACTTT. Its protein product is CASSSPGLSYNSPLHF.

The sample holds a few counts of this clone. The gene calls are TRBV11-1 and TRBJ1-2; D is ambiguous. Germline CDR1 is SGHAT and CDR2 is FQDESV (reference sequence). V shed 3 bases and J shed 8 bases, with 13 bases lying between them. The CDR3 is 13 amino acids. The CDR3 here is CASSFYQTRGYTF. Written as DNA, the CDR3 is TGTGCCAGCAGCTTCTACCAAACCCGCGGCTACACCTTC.

V gene TRBV28 combines with J gene TRBJ1-3, with 8 bases identical to TRBD1. Germline assignment: CDR1 MDHEN and CDR2 SYDVKM. V lost 7 bases to trimming and J lost 0 bases; unmatched junction nucleotides: 8. CDR3 length equals 16 residues. Written as DNA, the CDR3 is TGTGCCAGCATCGGGACAGGCTTCCTCTCTGGAAACACCATATATTTT. Residues: CASIGTGFLSGNTIYF.

The chain uses TRBV9 and TRBJ1-2; a possible D gene is TRBD1 (6 bases). Germline values: CDR1 SGDLS, CDR2 YYNGEE. This CDR3 has 13 amino acids. V shed 0 bases and J shed 5 bases, with 8 bases lying between them. The CDR3 coding sequence is TGTGCCAGCAGCGTAGCAGGGGAATATGGCTACACCTTC. It codes for CASSVAGEYGYTF.